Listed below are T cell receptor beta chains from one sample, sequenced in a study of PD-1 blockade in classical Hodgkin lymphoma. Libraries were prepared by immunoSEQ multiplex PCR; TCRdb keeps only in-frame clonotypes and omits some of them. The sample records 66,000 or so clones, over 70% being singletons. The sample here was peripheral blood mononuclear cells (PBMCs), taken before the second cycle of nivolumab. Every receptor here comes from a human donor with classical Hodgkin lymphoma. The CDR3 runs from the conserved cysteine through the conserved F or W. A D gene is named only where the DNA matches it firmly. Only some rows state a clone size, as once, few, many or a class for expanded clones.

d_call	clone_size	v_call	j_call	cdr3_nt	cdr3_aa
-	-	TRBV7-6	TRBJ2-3	TGTGCCAGCAGCTCCCAGCCGGCTAGCACAGATACGCAGTATTTT	CASSSQPASTDTQYF
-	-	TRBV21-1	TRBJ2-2	TGTGCCAGCAGCCCTCCGGCCCGGGGGCGTATCAGCACCGGGGAGCTGTTTTTT	CASSPPARGRISTGELFF
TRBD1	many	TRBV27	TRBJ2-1	TGTGCCAGCAGTTTATCAACAGGGGGAGGTGAGCAGTTCTTC	CASSLSTGGGEQFF
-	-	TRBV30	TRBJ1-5	TGTGCCTGGAGCGGGGAGAGTCAGCCCCAGCATTTT	CAWSGESQPQHF
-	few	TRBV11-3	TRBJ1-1	TGTGCCAGCAGCTTTAAACAGAACACTGAAGCTTTCTTT	CASSFKQNTEAFF
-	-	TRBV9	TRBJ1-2	TGTGCCAGCAGCGTAGTTGCGGGGGCGAACTATGGCTACACCTTC	CASSVVAGANYGYTF
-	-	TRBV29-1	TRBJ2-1	TGCAGCGTCCTGCGGTCCCGAGGAGTCCTTATTGACAATGAGCAGTTCTTC	CSVLRSRGVLIDNEQFF
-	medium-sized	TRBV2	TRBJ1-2	TGTGCCAGCAGGCCTAATACTAACTATGGCTACACCTTC	CASRPNTNYGYTF
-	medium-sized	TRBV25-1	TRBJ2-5	TGTGCCAGCAGTCCAGAGACCCAGTACTTC	CASSPETQYF
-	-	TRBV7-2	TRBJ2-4	TGTGCCAGCAGCACGGATCAGGGTAACATTCAGTACTTC	CASSTDQGNIQYF
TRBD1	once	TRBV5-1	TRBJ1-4	TGCGCCAGCAGCTTGGATTTTAGGGACAGGGCCTTTGAAAAACTGTTTTTT	CASSLDFRDRAFEKLFF
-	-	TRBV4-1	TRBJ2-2	TGCGCCAGCAGCCCTAACCGGGGGACCGGGGAGCTGTTTTTT	CASSPNRGTGELFF
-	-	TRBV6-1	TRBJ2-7	TGTGCCAGCAGTGATTACCTCAACTACGAGCAGTACTTC	CASSDYLNYEQYF
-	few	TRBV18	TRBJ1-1	TGTGCCAGCTCATCTCAGGGGAACACTGAAGCTTTCTTT	CASSSQGNTEAFF
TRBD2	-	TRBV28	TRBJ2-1	TGTGCCAGCAGTTCCGGGGGGGCAAGTTATCATGAGCAGTTCTTC	CASSSGGASYHEQFF
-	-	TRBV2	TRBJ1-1	TGTGCCAGCATACTTGAAGTGGCTAACACTGAAGCTTTCTTT	CASILEVANTEAFF
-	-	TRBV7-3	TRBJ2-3	TGTGCCAGCAGCCCATATAGCACAGATACGCAGTATTTT	CASSPYSTDTQYF
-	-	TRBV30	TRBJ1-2	TGTGCCTGGAGTGTACCGGGCAGGGCCTACACCTTC	CAWSVPGRAYTF